This T cell receptor (beta chain) was identified during a study of T cell responses to AZD1222 COVID-19 vaccine. Study-level background: Recipients boosted at about 4 weeks or about 12 weeks are pooled.

With respect to this clone: Its antigen remains unknown.

Broader study findings: The donor cohort was predominantly white British with a female majority, and clonal diversity may have been underestimated. Targeting of unmutated variant regions was reportedly seen in nearly half of spike-specific TCRs.

Generated by immunoSEQ multiplex PCR, the TCRdb table keeps only in-frame clones and is missing some. The table records over 100,000 clones, over 80% of them present only once. The CDR3 extends over 14 amino acids. V was clipped by 4 bases and J by 3 bases, with 11 bases between them. Germline V gene sequence: CDR1 LGHDT, CDR2 YNNKEL (reference sequence). Sequences were derived from peripheral blood, sampled on day 0 of AZD1222 vaccination. V and J are TRBV3-1 (or the pseudogene TRBV3-2) and TRBJ2-3; D assignment may be TRBD1 or TRBD2 (5 bases each). The TCR sequence derives from an adult in good health. CDR3 DNA sequence: TGTGCCAGCAGCCTGGGGGTAGCAACAGATACGCAGTATTTT. This codes for CASSLGVATDTQYF.